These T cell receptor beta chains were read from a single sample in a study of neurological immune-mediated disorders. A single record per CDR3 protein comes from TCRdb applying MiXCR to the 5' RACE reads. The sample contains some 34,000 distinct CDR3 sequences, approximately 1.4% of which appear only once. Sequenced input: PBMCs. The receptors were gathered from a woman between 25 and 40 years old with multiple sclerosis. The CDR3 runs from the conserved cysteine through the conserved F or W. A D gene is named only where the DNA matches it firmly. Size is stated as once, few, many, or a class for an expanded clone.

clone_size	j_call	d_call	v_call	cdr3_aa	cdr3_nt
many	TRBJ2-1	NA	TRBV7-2	CASSLGHRSSYNEQFF	TGTGCCAGCAGCTTAGGGCACAGGAGCTCCTACAATGAGCAGTTCTTC
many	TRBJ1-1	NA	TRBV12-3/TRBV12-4	CASQQMNTEAFF	TGTGCCAGTCAACAGATGAACACTGAAGCTTTCTTT
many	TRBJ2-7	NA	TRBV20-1	CSARSDSYEQYF	TGCAGTGCTAGATCTGACAGCTACGAGCAGTACTTC
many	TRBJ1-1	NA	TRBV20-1	CSAWGMNTEAFF	TGCAGTGCTTGGGGGATGAACACTGAAGCTTTCTTT
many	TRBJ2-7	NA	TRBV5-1	CASSLAVGSYEQYF	TGCGCCAGCAGCTTGGCCGTAGGGTCCTACGAGCAGTACTTC
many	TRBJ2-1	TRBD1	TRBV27	CASSWGQGYNEQFF	TGTGCCAGCAGCTGGGGACAGGGATACAATGAGCAGTTCTTC
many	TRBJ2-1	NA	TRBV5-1	CASSFLQGNEQFF	TGCGCCAGCAGCTTCCTACAGGGTAATGAGCAGTTCTTC
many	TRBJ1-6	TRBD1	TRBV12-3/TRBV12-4	CASKGTANSPLHF	TGTGCCAGCAAGGGGACAGCCAATTCACCCCTCCACTTT
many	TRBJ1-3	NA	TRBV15	CATSPSLSGNTIYF	TGTGCCACCAGCCCCTCATTATCTGGAAACACCATATATTTT
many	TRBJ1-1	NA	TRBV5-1	CASSLGGGTEAFF	TGCGCCAGCAGCCTTGGGGGAGGTACTGAAGCTTTCTTT
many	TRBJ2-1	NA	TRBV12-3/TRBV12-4	CASTEQFF	TGTGCCAGCACGGAGCAGTTCTTC
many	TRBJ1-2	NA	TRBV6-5	CASSPSRDYGYTF	TGTGCCAGCAGCCCCAGCCGAGACTATGGCTACACCTTC
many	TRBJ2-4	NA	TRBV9	CASSVSGGGHIQYF	TGTGCCAGCAGCGTATCAGGGGGGGGGCACATTCAGTACTTC
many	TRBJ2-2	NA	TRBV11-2	CASSLVPGGELFF	TGTGCCAGCAGCTTAGTTCCGGGGGGGGAGCTGTTTTTT
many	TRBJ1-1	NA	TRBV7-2	CASSRFPRGRKNTEAFF	TGTGCCAGCAGCAGATTCCCTCGGGGCAGGAAGAACACTGAAGCTTTCTTT
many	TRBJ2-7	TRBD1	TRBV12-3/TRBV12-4	CASSSGTGYDEQYF	TGTGCCAGCAGCTCCGGGACAGGGTACGACGAGCAGTACTTC
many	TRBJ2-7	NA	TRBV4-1	CASSQDSQARSYEQYF	TGCGCCAGCAGCCAAGATAGCCAGGCCCGCTCCTACGAGCAGTACTTC
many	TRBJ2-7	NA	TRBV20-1	CSARPRLVDEQYF	TGCAGTGCTAGGCCGAGGCTTGTGGACGAGCAGTACTTC
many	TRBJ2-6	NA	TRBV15	CATSSSSGANVLTF	TGTGCCACCAGTTCTTCGTCTGGGGCCAACGTCCTGACTTTC
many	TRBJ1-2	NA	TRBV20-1	CSARANSDSNYGYTF	TGCAGTGCTAGAGCGAACTCGGACAGCAACTATGGCTACACCTTC
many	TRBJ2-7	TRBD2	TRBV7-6	CASSLGGTSGSSYEQYF	TGTGCCAGCAGCTTAGGGGGGACTAGCGGCTCCTCCTACGAGCAGTACTTC
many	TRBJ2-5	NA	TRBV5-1	CASRASRETQYF	TGCGCCAGCAGGGCTAGTCGAGAGACCCAGTACTTC
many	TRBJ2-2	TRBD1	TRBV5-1	CASSPQGALGELFF	TGCGCCAGCAGCCCGCAGGGGGCTCTCGGGGAGCTGTTTTTT
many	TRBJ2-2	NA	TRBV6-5	CASSPRPPGELFF	TGTGCCAGCAGTCCCCGTCCTCCTGGGGAGCTGTTTTTT
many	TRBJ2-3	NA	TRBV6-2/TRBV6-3	CASSYWQGPDTQYF	TGTGCCAGCAGTTATTGGCAGGGACCAGATACGCAGTATTTT
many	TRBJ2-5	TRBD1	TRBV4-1	CASSQGQGETQYF	TGCGCCAGCAGCCAAGGACAGGGGGAGACCCAGTACTTC
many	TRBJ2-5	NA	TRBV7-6	CASSMTLNRETQYF	TGTGCCAGCAGCATGACCCTAAACCGAGAGACCCAGTACTTC
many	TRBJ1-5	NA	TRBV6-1	CASSDTQSWQPQHF	TGTGCCAGCAGTGACACCCAAAGCTGGCAGCCCCAGCATTTT
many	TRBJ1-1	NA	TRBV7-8	CASSLVAGFGQTEAFF	TGTGCCAGCAGCTTAGTCGCCGGGTTTGGTCAGACTGAAGCTTTCTTT
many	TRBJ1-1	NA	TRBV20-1	CSARRYRAVNTEAFF	TGCAGTGCTAGACGGTACAGGGCAGTGAACACTGAAGCTTTCTTT
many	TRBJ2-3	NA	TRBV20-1	CSARPGSGDTQYF	TGCAGTGCTAGACCAGGGTCAGGAGATACGCAGTATTTT
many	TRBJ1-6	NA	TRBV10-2	CASTRGDNSPLHF	TGCGCCAGCACCCGGGGGGATAATTCACCCCTCCACTTT
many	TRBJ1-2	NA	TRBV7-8	CASSFEGSGYTF	TGTGCCAGCAGCTTTGAGGGGAGCGGCTACACCTTC
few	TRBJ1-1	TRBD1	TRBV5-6	CASSPTGDLGAEAFF	TGTGCCAGCAGCCCGACAGGGGATTTGGGAGCTGAAGCTTTCTTT
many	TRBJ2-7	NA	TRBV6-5	CASSNNRGGAYEQYF	TGTGCCAGCAGCAACAACAGGGGGGGAGCCTACGAGCAGTACTTC
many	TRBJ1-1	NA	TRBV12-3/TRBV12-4	CASSRQGEAFF	TGTGCCAGCAGTCGTCAGGGAGAAGCTTTCTTT
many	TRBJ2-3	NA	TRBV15	CATSRARNTDTQYF	TGTGCCACCAGCAGAGCGAGGAACACAGATACGCAGTATTTT
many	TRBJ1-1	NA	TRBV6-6	CASREVTNTEAFF	TGTGCCAGTCGAGAGGTCACGAACACTGAAGCTTTCTTT
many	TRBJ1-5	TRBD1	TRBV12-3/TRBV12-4	CASTQGAENQPQHF	TGTGCCAGCACCCAGGGGGCAGAAAATCAGCCCCAGCATTTT
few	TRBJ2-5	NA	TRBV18	CASTAQYQETQYF	TGTGCCAGCACAGCCCAGTACCAAGAGACCCAGTACTTC
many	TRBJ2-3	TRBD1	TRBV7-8	CASSLVRQGTDTQYF	TGTGCCAGCAGCTTAGTTCGACAGGGGACAGATACGCAGTATTTT
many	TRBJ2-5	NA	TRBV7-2	CASSLVETQYF	TGTGCCAGCAGCTTAGTAGAGACCCAGTACTTC
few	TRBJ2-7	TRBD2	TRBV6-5	CASSLTGTSGYEQYF	TGTGCCAGCAGCCTCACCGGGACTAGCGGATACGAGCAGTACTTC
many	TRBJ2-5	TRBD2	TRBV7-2	CASDSGTSGGQQYF	TGTGCCAGCGACTCTGGGACTAGCGGGGGCCAGCAGTACTTC
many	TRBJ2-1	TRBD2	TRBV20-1	CSATPGGSPNNEQFF	TGCAGTGCTACCCCGGGGGGGTCCCCCAACAATGAGCAGTTCTTC
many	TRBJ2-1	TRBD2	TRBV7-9	CASSYGTSGHYEQFF	TGTGCCAGCAGCTATGGGACTAGCGGCCACTATGAGCAGTTCTTC
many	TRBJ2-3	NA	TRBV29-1	CRGILEPVTDTQYF	TGCAGGGGGATTCTAGAGCCGGTCACAGATACGCAGTATTTT
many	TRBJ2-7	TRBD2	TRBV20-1	CSAPGSSGGSSYEQYF	TGCAGTGCACCCGGGTCCTCGGGGGGGAGCTCCTACGAGCAGTACTTC
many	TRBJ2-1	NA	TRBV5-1	CASSHKSSSNEQFF	TGCGCCAGCAGCCACAAGAGTAGCAGCAATGAGCAGTTCTTC
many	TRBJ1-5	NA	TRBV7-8	CASSQRDPSSNQPQHF	TGTGCCAGCAGCCAAAGGGACCCGAGCAGCAATCAGCCCCAGCATTTT
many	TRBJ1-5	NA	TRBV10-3	CAISESGPASNQPQHF	TGTGCCATCAGTGAGTCGGGGCCGGCTAGCAATCAGCCCCAGCATTTT
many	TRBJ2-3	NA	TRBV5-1	CASSLAANRADTQYF	TGCGCCAGCAGCTTGGCAGCCAACAGGGCAGATACGCAGTATTTT
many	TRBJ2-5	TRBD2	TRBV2	CASTGGGARETQYF	TGTGCCAGCACAGGCGGGGGGGCCAGGGAGACCCAGTACTTC